This T cell receptor beta chain was found in a study of shared clonotypes between healthy human individuals (dated by TCRdb to 2018 to 2021). About the study as a whole: A few men and two women, aged 18 to 49 years, made up the cohort. Between about 0.85 and 9.5 billion PBMCs per donor were obtained by leukapheresis. For each donor, CD4 naive and CD4 memory were each run on three plates, CD8 naive on two plates, and CD8 memory on one plate. The study deeply sequenced blood TCR repertoires of several healthy adults to estimate repertoire size and the extent of clonotype sharing between individuals. To increase sequencing depth and limit assay-specific biases, different laboratories used diverse techniques to prepare libraries and sequence TCR repertoires.

CD8 naive samples were obtained by positive selection for CCR7 among CD45RO-negative cells, yielding a CD45RA+CCR7+ population from which TemRA cells were excluded. The donors were healthy, HIV-negative adults with no recently reported acute infections or vaccinations. All donors were Caucasian adults living in Nashville, Tennessee, USA. Blood was obtained by leukapheresis, after which PBMCs were separated by Ficoll-Histopaque density gradient centrifugation and cryopreserved in liquid nitrogen vapor phase. Analytical flow cytometry was used to check the purity and quantity of each magnetically sorted T cell population. Genomic DNA was isolated from each sorted fraction and quantified by UV absorbance on a Nanodrop 2000c. TCR CDR3 regions were amplified from genomic DNA by multiplex PCR using the deep immunoSEQ assay. Extracted genomic DNA from each cell subset was distributed evenly across all wells of several immunoSEQ 96-well plates, and each plate was treated as a replicate. For sorted subsets, about 200 ng genomic DNA, equal to 30,000 to 35,000 T cell genomes, was loaded into each replicate PCR. The purified libraries were quantified using a Qubit 3.0 fluorometer, sized with a Bioanalyzer 2100, and then quantified again using the KAPA Library Quantification kit. A separate single-read 150-cycle Illumina NextSeq 550 flow cell was used to sequence each immunoSEQ 96-well plate. In the paper's pipeline: The immunoSEQ output contained only junctional sequences without quality scores, so filtering could not match that applied to full-length reads. To assign V/J genes and CDR3, sequences were annotated against IMGT germline references using PyIR, a Python wrapper for IgBLAST v1.9. Reads with weak V/J assignments (E-value above 1e-6), missing CDR3, stop codons, out-of-frame junctions, or ambiguous translated residues were removed. V3J clonotypes were defined as sequences sharing the same inferred V gene, J gene, and CDR3 amino acid sequence. Percentage overlap between repertoires was calculated by dividing the number of shared unique clonotypes by the size of the smaller repertoire. RTK rarefaction, the Chao1 estimator, and Recon v2.1 estimates of unobserved clonotypes were used to assess repertoire richness. OLGA was used to compute generation probabilities for all TCRbeta clonotypes that the gDNA method yielded from a few donors. TCRdb provides this immuneACCESS table in a form limited to in-frame rearrangements. Some clones are lacking; in checked studies, under half of them reflect an unresolved V gene, and why the rest are absent is not known. The V and J calls and clone size come from that table; D and trimming were worked out from the DNA. The sample table lists hundreds of thousands of clones, 96% of them with a count of one. Roughly 0.23% of the sample lies in the top ten.

About this clone itself: The antigen it binds to is not known. No much larger clone is present one base from it, and per-base qualities are unavailable.

General findings and caveats noted by the study authors: Sampling was restricted to blood, and TCR repertoires in tissue are likely to differ from TCR repertoires in blood. Roughly 5% of naive CD4, 3.5% of naive CD8, approximately 2% of memory CD4, and over 0.35% of memory CD8 clonotypes were shared across a few donors. Even with the large sequencing depth, rarefaction of the sorted-subset datasets indicated that sequencing was incomplete. Estimated clonotype richness was generally larger for naive than for memory subsets. Clonotypes shared by all four sorted-subset donors showed higher generation probabilities than non-shared clonotypes. The genetic and exposure-history diversity represented was limited by the small number of donors. Based on pairwise subsampling, the degree of clonotype sharing among donors was expected to be affected by sequencing depth.

Trimmed from V: 2 bases; trimmed from J: 7 bases; junction bases lacking a gene match: 11. The germline V gene yields SGHRS for CDR1 and YFSETQ for CDR2. The CDR3 runs 15 residues from the cysteine to the phenylalanine. Only the CDR3 part of the read is kept: 45 bases, read in frame from the first base. Specimen: naive CD8+ T cells sorted from blood. The cell subset or site label of this sample denotes: CD45RA+CCR7+. This receptor chain uses TRBV5-1 and TRBJ2-5; 7 central nucleotides agree with TRBD2. The clonotype comes from a man aged 25 to 40 in good health. The CDR3 amino acid sequence is: CASSFLGIGEGTQYF. The bases read TGCGCCAGCAGCTTCCTCGGGATAGGGGAGGGGACCCAGTACTTC.